These 23 T cell receptor beta chains were all obtained from the same sample, sequenced in a study of T cell repertoires in cytomegalovirus infection. No antigen has been assigned to these receptors. TCRdb processed the reads anew with MiXCR; each CDR3 protein has one entry. The table lists fewer than 350,000 distinct CDR3 sequences, 25% to 30% of them singletons. This material consisted of cultured PBMCs, taken from culture after CMV antigen stimulation. The receptors come from a human donor in good health (CMV status not recorded). Some clones in this sample may be carry-over from other donors' samples.

In its sample, this clonotype was seen a few times. The V and J genes are TRBV10-3 and TRBJ2-1; no definite D call. Germline V gene data show CDR1 as ENHRY and CDR2 as SYGVKD. V dropped 5 bases and J dropped 5 bases, with 22 bases sitting between them. CDR3 length: 17 amino acids. CDR3: CAISTTSPLGSNNEQFF. CDR3 in DNA: TGTGCCATCAGTACGACATCACCGTTGGGGTCTAACAATGAGCAGTTCTTC.

This clonotype was seen ten or more times. This chain connects TRBV28 to TRBJ2-6, with D possibly being TRBD1 (6 bases). Germline lookup yields CDR1 MDHEN and CDR2 SYDVKM. V lost 4 bases, J lost 1 base, and 20 bases lay in between. The CDR3 is made up of 19 amino acids. As DNA, the CDR3 is TGTGCCAGCAGTTCCAGGGTCGGACAGCTTTTGTCTGGGGCCAACGTCCTGACTTTC. It yields the protein CASSSRVGQLLSGANVLTF.

This sequence joins TRBV7-9 and TRBJ2-7; D unresolved. The V end lost 6 bases, the J end lost 2 bases, and 11 bases lay between the germline ends. Germline V lookup: CDR1 SEHNR, CDR2 FQNEAQ (reference sequence). The CDR3 is 13 amino acids. CDR3 bases: TGTGCCAGCAGTCCGACGGACCCCTACGAGCAGTACTTC. Encoded protein: CASSPTDPYEQYF. Full variable domain (outside the CDR3, taken from reference TRBV7-9 and TRBJ2-7): DTGVSQNPRHKITKRGQNVTFRCDPISEHNRLYWYRQTLGQGPEFLTYFQNEAQLEKSRLLSDRFSAERPKGSFSTLEIQRTEQGDSAMYLCASSPTDPYEQYFGPGTRLTVT.

The CDR3 spells CASSRAPGQTYYGYTF. The CDR3 DNA reads as TGTGCCAGCAGCCGCGCCCCGGGACAGACTTACTATGGCTACACCTTC. This rearrangement joins TRBV5-4 to TRBJ1-2; TRBD1 matches 7 bases. CDR3 length equals 16 residues. Losses at the gene ends were 4 bases for V and 3 bases for J; bases not matched to a gene: 12. Germline V CDR1 and CDR2: SGHNT, YYREEE (reference sequence).

The J gene is TRBJ2-2, the V gene TRBV24-1, with a possible D match to TRBD2 (5 bases). From germline, CDR1 is KGHDR and CDR2 SFDVKD. With 5 bases removed from V and 4 bases from J, the gap between germline ends came to 10 bases. CDR3 length: 14 residues. CDR3 residues: CATSGGRSTGELFF. The CDR3 region has the DNA TGTGCCACCAGTGGTGGGAGAAGCACCGGGGAGCTGTTTTTT.

The genes are TRBV12-3 or TRBV12-4 and TRBJ1-1, with a possible D match to TRBD1 (6 bases). The CDR3 runs 13 residues. V lost 3 bases and J 3 bases, leaving 8 bases between the germline ends. CDR3 bases: TGTGCCAGCAGTTTTCCAGGGGACACTGAAGCTTTCTTT. This encodes CASSFPGDTEAFF.

This chain links TRBV7-3 with TRBJ2-6; D is undetermined. There are 16 residues in the CDR3. Germline CDR1 and CDR2: SGHTA and FQGTGA. V dropped 1 base and J dropped 0 bases, with 7 bases sitting between them. CDR3 sequence: CASSLMGSSGANVLTF. CDR3 sequence (DNA): TGTGCCAGCAGCTTAATGGGCAGCTCTGGGGCCAACGTCCTGACTTTC.

The chain joins TRBV12-3 or TRBV12-4 to TRBJ1-4; D is uncertain. Trimming left V 1 base short and J 7 bases short, with 10 bases between. The CDR3 totals 14 residues. Here the CDR3 DNA reads TGTGCCAGCAGTTTAGAGGGCGCGAGTGAAAAACTGTTTTTT. As protein: CASSLEGASEKLFF.

This clonotype was counted ten times or more. The V call is TRBV6-5, the J call TRBJ2-7, with D possibly being TRBD1 or TRBD2 (5 bases each). Germline CDR1 reads MNHEY; CDR2 reads SVGAGI. The CDR3 runs to 17 residues. V was pared by 6 bases and J by 0 bases, with 21 bases between. CDR3 in amino acids: CASRDVGGGPSSYEQYF. The CDR3 DNA follows: TGTGCCAGCAGAGATGTCGGTGGGGGACCCAGCTCCTACGAGCAGTACTTC.

This clonotype has ten or more counts. The rearrangement uses TRBV7-6 and TRBJ1-2, with 9 bases aligning to TRBD1. Germline V CDR1 and CDR2: SGHVS, FNYEAQ. The CDR3 is made up of 14 amino acids. Germline trimming cut 5 bases from V and 6 bases from J; bases unmatched to any gene: 7. This CDR3 reads CASSATGGGDGYTF. DNA of the CDR3: TGTGCCAGCAGCGCAACAGGGGGCGGGGATGGCTACACCTTC.

The rearrangement links TRBV4-1 to TRBJ1-2; D is ambiguous. The CDR3 is 15 amino acids. Trimming pared 0 bases from V and 2 bases from J, leaving 10 bases between. From germline, CDR1 is MGHRA and CDR2 YSYEKL. CDR3 residues: CASSQEVGQNYGYTF. CDR3 nucleotide sequence: TGCGCCAGCAGCCAAGAAGTCGGGCAGAACTATGGCTACACCTTC.

This clonotype was seen at least ten times. The chain is built from TRBV7-8 and TRBJ1-5; D is unresolved. Germline CDR1 and CDR2: SGHVS and FQNEAQ. The CDR3 has 13 residues. Trimming took 5 bases from V and 6 from J, leaving 11 bases between them. CDR3 in DNA: TGTGCCAGCAGCGTCAACCAACGTCAGCCCCAGCATTTT. This sequence encodes CASSVNQRQPQHF.

In this sample, this clonotype turned up a few times. The chain's CDR3 is CASSAGQGKANTGELFF. The CDR3 nucleotides are TGCGCCAGCAGCGCGGGACAGGGGAAGGCGAACACCGGGGAGCTGTTTTTT. The chain recombines TRBV5-1 with TRBJ2-2; 10 bases fit TRBD1. From germline, CDR1 is SGHRS and CDR2 YFSETQ. The CDR3 extends over 17 amino acids. V shed 4 bases, J shed 0 bases, and the junction held 6 bases outside the gene matches. Drawing the rest from reference TRBV5-1 and TRBJ2-2, the complete variable domain is KAGVTQTPRYLIKTRGQQVTLSCSPISGHRSVSWYQQTPGQGLQFLFEYFSETQRNKGNFPGRFSGRQFSNSRSEMNVSTLELGDSALYLCASSAGQGKANTGELFFGEGSRLTVL.

The chain combines TRBV12-5 with TRBJ1-1, with D perhaps TRBD1 (5 bases). This CDR3 comprises 13 residues. V gave up 2 bases and J gave up 4 bases, with 8 bases separating them. Germline V gives CDR1 LGHNT, CDR2 FRNRAP. CDR3 DNA: TGTGCTAGTGGTTTGACAGGCACCACTGAAGCTTTCTTT. Protein product: CASGLTGTTEAFF.

The V and J genes are TRBV27 and TRBJ2-7; the D gene is possibly TRBD1 (5 bases). The germline CDR1 and CDR2 sequences are MNHEY and SMNVEV (reference sequence). The CDR3 is made up of 13 amino acids. V was cut by 7 bases and J by 2 bases, with 12 bases left in between. CDR3 loop: CASTRTDTYEQYF. CDR3 DNA: TGTGCCAGCACTCGGACGGACACCTACGAGCAGTACTTC.

The chain has TRBV7-6 and TRBJ1-2, with D possibly TRBD1 on 5 matching bases. The CDR3 loop spans 12 amino acids. Trimming took off 4 bases at V and 8 bases at J, with 11 bases between the two ends. Per germline, CDR1 SGHVS and CDR2 FNYEAQ. The CDR3 reads CASSSGGRGYTF. The CDR3 DNA reads as TGTGCCAGCAGCTCCGGGGGAAGAGGCTACACCTTC.

This clonotype was observed a handful of times. This rearrangement joins TRBV4-1 to TRBJ1-4; a weak D match, TRBD1 (6 bases). Trimming removed 0 bases at V and 8 bases at J, with 13 bases between. The CDR3 extends over 15 amino acids. From germline, CDR1 is MGHRA and CDR2 YSYEKL. The CDR3 DNA follows: TGCGCCAGCAGCCAAGACCCCAGGGGAGAAGAAAAACTGTTTTTT. Translating gives CASSQDPRGEEKLFF.

The chain couples TRBV6-1 to TRBJ1-4, with D possibly matching TRBD1 (5 bases). CDR1 and CDR2 (germline): MNHNS, SASEGT. CDR3 length: 14 residues. Trimming left V 5 bases short and J 0 bases short, with 7 bases between. For the CDR3, the DNA is TGTGCCAGCAGTAGGGGAGCAACTAATGAAAAACTGTTTTTT. This sequence encodes CASSRGATNEKLFF.

The V and J genes are TRBV7-6 and TRBJ1-1; D is ambiguous. V shed 1 base and J shed 4 bases, with 10 bases lying between them. Looked up from germline, CDR1 is SGHVS and CDR2 is FNYEAQ. CDR3 length equals 14 residues. DNA for the CDR3: TGTGCCAGCAGCTTAGATCAGTTGAGCACTGAAGCTTTCTTT. Its protein product is CASSLDQLSTEAFF.

The chain is built from TRBV4-1 and TRBJ1-1; D call uncertain. The CDR3 extends over 15 amino acids. Trimming left V 1 base short and J 0 bases short, with 9 bases between. Germline V lookup: CDR1 MGHRA, CDR2 YSYEKL. This CDR3 is CASSQAPNMNTEAFF. The CDR3 DNA reads as TGCGCCAGCAGCCAAGCTCCGAACATGAACACTGAAGCTTTCTTT.

The chain recombines TRBV19 with TRBJ2-7; 10 bases line up with TRBD1. CDR1 and CDR2 from the germline V gene are LNHDA and SQIVND (reference sequence). The CDR3 length is 14 residues. The V segment lost 10 bases and the J segment 0 bases; nucleotides outside the gene matches: 6. The chain's CDR3 is CATSGTGASYEQYF. In nucleotides, the CDR3 is TGTGCCACCTCTGGGACAGGGGCCTCCTACGAGCAGTACTTC.

This clonotype was seen just once. CDR3 bases: TGCAGTGCTAGTACGGGGGATGAAAGGGCCCACAATGAGCAGTTCTTC. Protein product: CSASTGDERAHNEQFF. V is TRBV20-1 and J is TRBJ2-1, with D possibly TRBD2 on 6 matching bases. Trimming cost V 3 bases and J 5 bases, with 20 bases left between them. The CDR3 spans 16 residues. CDR1 is DFQATT and CDR2 is SNEGSKA in the germline V gene (reference sequence).

This clonotype was picked up one time. The chain is built from TRBV19 and TRBJ2-2; D tentatively fits TRBD1 or TRBD2 (6 bases each). This CDR3 is built from 20 residues. Trimming shortened V by 8 bases and J by 5 bases, and 33 bases separated the two germline ends. In germline, CDR1 is LNHDA, CDR2 SQIVND (reference sequence). CDR3: CASQKTTSGARADWTGELFF. In nucleotides, the CDR3 is TGTGCCAGTCAAAAAACTACGTCGGGGGCTAGGGCCGATTGGACCGGGGAGCTGTTTTTT.